Below, one T cell receptor (beta chain) is given with its context. Its antigen is still unknown. The data originate from a study of T-cell reconstitution after alpha-beta-depleted transplantation in children. Trimming left V 5 bases short and J 8 bases short, with 10 bases between. Germline assignment: CDR1 SGHAT and CDR2 FQNNGV. The CDR3 consists of 13 residues. General study results and limits: The main origin of T-cell counts and diversity one year after transplant was newly produced T cells. By about two months after transplant, alpha-beta T cells reportedly arose from several hundred graft clones that had expanded. Surviving recipient T cells and thymic progenitors accounted for the high day-60 TCRbeta diversity observed in some patients.

Unique molecular identifiers featured in how the TCRbeta library was prepared. TCRdb fed the PCR reads into MiXCR, producing one record per CDR3 protein. The top ten hold roughly 15% of the sample, which has about 97,000 distinct CDR3 sequences, roughly 7.6% seen once. The chain uses TRBV11-2 and TRBJ1-6; a weak D match, TRBD1 (5 bases). The TCR sequence derives from a boy younger than 10 with acute lymphoblastic leukemia, due to receive a stem cell transplant. The sequenced sample was PBMCs, obtained before TCRalphabeta/CD19-depleted stem cell transplant. In nucleotides, the CDR3 is TGTGCCAGCAGCCCGGGACGTCATTCACCCCTCCACTTT. This sequence encodes CASSPGRHSPLHF. Full variable domain (remainder filled in from reference TRBV11-2 and TRBJ1-6): EAGVAQSPRYKIIEKRQSVAFWCNPISGHATLYWYQQILGQGPKLLIQFQNNGVVDDSQLPKDRFSAERLKGVDSTLKIQPAKLEDSAVYLCASSPGRHSPLHFGNGTRLTVT.